This T cell receptor beta chain was sequenced for a study of T-cell memory formation after mild COVID-19. A single record per CDR3 protein comes from TCRdb applying MiXCR to the 5' RACE reads. This table holds about 170,000 distinct CDR3 sequences, roughly 13% found once. This clonotype was seen only a few times. This sequence was found in a man aged 18 to 29 who had mild COVID-19 (a few samples of this study predate the infection). Cell type and time point are not known. The specimen sequenced was PBMCs or a T cell subset sorted from them (not recorded which).

CDR3 in DNA: TGTGCCAGCAGCTCCGCGGGACGTCTGGCAGATACGCAGTATTTT. Amino acid sequence: CASSSAGRLADTQYF. The rearrangement joins TRBV7-3 to TRBJ2-3; D is possibly TRBD2 (6 bases). With 4 bases removed from V and 4 bases from J, the gap between germline ends came to 15 bases. The CDR3 extends over 15 amino acids. Germline loops: CDR1 SGHTA, CDR2 FQGTGA.